This TCR beta chain was profiled in a study of naive and memory T cell subsets. This clonotype was observed a handful of times. Both TRBC1 and TRBC2 were covered by a beta constant-region primer of two equimolar oligonucleotides. Four rounds of PCR amplified the ligated cDNA using nested alpha and beta constant-region primers plus SP2. TCRdb itself ran the UMI-ligation and nested PCR reads through MiXCR, one entry per CDR3 protein. The data contain roughly 80,000 distinct CDR3 sequences, about 9.9% of them singletons. Germline values: CDR1 MDHEN, CDR2 SYDVKM. The germline V and J ends were trimmed by 2 bases and 5 bases, with 1 base remaining between them. CDR3 length: 10 residues.

The rearrangement links TRBV28 to TRBJ2-7, with D hard to call. This receptor was taken from a human donor in good health. Sequenced sample: naive CD8+ T cells from blood. The CDR3 is CASSLHEQYF. CDR3 sequence (DNA): TGTGCCAGCAGTTTACACGAGCAGTACTTC.